What follows is one TCR beta chain and its context. Its matching antigen is unknown. This sample is drawn from a study of T-cell memory formation after mild COVID-19. Study details: Largely, TCR clusters stayed within a single donor.

After 5'RACE with constant-segment primers, TCR alpha and TCR beta cDNA libraries carrying sample barcodes and UMIs were obtained. MiXCR, run by TCRdb on the 5' RACE reads, gives a single entry per CDR3 protein. The table includes about 560,000 distinct CDR3 sequences, roughly 22% detected once. Whole-study results and caveats: Contracting CD4+ clones sat mainly in CM and EM; CD8+ in EMRA. The pre-infection memory compartment contained some responding clones, suggesting cross-reactive memory joined.

Sequences were obtained from PBMCs or a T cell subset sorted from them (not recorded which). This receptor was obtained from an adult woman who had mild COVID-19 (a few samples of this study predate the infection). Cell type and time point are not known.

CDR3 nucleotides: TGTGCCAGCAGCACAGGGACAGGGCCCCAGCATTTT. Translating it yields CASSTGTGPQHF. This chain uses TRBV3-1 with TRBJ1-5, with 8 bases aligning to TRBD1. The CDR3 loop spans 12 amino acids. J was trimmed by 9 bases and V by 5 bases; bases with no gene match: 3. Germline V gives CDR1 LGHDT, CDR2 YNNKEL (reference sequence).